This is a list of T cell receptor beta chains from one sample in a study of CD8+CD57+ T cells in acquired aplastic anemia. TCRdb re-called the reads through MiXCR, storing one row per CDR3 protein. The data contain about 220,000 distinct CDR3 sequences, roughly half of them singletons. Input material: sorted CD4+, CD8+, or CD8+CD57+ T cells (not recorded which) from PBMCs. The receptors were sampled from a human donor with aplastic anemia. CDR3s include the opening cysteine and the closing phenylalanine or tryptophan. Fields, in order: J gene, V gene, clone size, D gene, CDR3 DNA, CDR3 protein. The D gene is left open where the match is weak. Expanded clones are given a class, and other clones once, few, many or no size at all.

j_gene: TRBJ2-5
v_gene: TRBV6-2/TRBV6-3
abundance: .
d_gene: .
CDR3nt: TGTGCCAGCAGTTACTCGCAGGTGGCGGCCCAAGAGACCCAGTACTTC
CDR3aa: CASSYSQVAAQETQYF

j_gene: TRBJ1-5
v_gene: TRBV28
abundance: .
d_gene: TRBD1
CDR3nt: TGTGCCAGCAGGGGACAGGGAGGCAATCAGCCCCAGCATTTT
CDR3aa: CASRGQGGNQPQHF

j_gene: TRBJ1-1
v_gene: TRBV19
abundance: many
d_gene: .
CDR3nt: TGTGCCAGTAGTCTTCGGAACACTGAAGCTTTCTTT
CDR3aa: CASSLRNTEAFF

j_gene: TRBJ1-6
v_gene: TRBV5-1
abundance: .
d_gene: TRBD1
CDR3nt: TGCGCCAGCAGTGGGACAGGGGGCAGCTCCTATAATTCACCCCTCCACTTT
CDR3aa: CASSGTGGSSYNSPLHF

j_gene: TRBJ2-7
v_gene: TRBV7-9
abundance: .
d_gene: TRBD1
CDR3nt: TGTGCCAGCAGCCGGGGACAGGGGGTCGACGAGCAGTACTTC
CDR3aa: CASSRGQGVDEQYF

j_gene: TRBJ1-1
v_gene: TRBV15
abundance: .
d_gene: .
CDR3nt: TGTGCCACCAGCACCTTTTTGAACACTGAAGCTTTCTTT
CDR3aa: CATSTFLNTEAFF

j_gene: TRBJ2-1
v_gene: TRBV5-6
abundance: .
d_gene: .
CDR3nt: TGTGCCAGCAGCTTGGGGCCAGAATACAATGAGCAGTTCTTC
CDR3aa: CASSLGPEYNEQFF

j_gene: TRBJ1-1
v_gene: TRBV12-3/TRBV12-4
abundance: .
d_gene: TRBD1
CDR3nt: TGTGCCAGCAGTTTAGGGGGGACAGGGCCTTTCTTT
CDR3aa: CASSLGGTGPFF

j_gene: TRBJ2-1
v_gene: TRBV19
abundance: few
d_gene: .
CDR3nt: TGTGCCAGTAGTATAGTTGAATACAATGAGCAGTTCTTC
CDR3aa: CASSIVEYNEQFF

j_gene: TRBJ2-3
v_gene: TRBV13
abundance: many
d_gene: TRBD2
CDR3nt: TGTGCCAGCAGCTTCGGGACTAGCGGGGGGGGTGAAGATACGCAGTATTTT
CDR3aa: CASSFGTSGGGEDTQYF

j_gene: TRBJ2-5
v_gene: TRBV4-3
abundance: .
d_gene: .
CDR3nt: TGCGCCAGCAGCCAAGCGACGGCGCGCCGTGACCAAGAGACCCAGTACTTC
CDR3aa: CASSQATARRDQETQYF

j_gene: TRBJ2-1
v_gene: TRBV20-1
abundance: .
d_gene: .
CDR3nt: TGCAGTGCTAGACCTCTAGCCGACACCTACAATGAGCAGTTCTTC
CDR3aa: CSARPLADTYNEQFF

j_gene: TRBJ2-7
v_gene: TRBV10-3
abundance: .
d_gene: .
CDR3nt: TGTGCCATCAGTGAGTGGGAGAGCTACGAGCAGTACTTC
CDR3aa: CAISEWESYEQYF

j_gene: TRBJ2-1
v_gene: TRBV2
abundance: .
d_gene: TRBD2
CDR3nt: TGTGCCAGCATGCTAGCGGGAGACCGTAATGAGCAGTTCTTC
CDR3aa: CASMLAGDRNEQFF

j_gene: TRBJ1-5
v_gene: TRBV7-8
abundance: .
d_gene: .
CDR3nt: TGTGCCAGCAGCTTCGGTCCCTATCAGCCCCAGCATTTT
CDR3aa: CASSFGPYQPQHF

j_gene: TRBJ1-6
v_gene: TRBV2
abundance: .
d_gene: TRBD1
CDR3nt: TGTGCCAGCAGTCCCACAGGGGGAGCGAATTCACCCCTCCACTTT
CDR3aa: CASSPTGGANSPLHF

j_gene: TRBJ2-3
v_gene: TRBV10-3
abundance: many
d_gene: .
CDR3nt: TGTGCCATCAGTGAAGTTGAGGTACTACTAGGCACAGATACGCAGTATTTT
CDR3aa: CAISEVEVLLGTDTQYF

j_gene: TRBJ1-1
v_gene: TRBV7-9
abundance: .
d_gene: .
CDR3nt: TGTGCCAGCAGCACTCCCCGGGACGGGGATATAGATGAAGCTTTCTTT
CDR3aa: CASSTPRDGDIDEAFF

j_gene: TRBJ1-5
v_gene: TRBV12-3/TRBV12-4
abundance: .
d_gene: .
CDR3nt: TGTGCCAGCAGTTTATCGGGGGGCTATCAGCCCCAGCATTTT
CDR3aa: CASSLSGGYQPQHF

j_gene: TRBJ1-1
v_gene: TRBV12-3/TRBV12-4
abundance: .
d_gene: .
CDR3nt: TGTGCCAGCGGAAGACGAACTGGAGCTTTCTTT
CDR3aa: CASGRRTGAFF

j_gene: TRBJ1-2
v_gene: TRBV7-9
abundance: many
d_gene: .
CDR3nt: TGTGCCAGCGCCGCCGGGGGTGGCTACACCTTC
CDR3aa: CASAAGGGYTF

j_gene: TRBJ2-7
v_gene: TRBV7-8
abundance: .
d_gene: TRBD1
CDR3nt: TGTGCCAGCAGCCGACACAGGGGCCCCTACGAGCAGTACTTC
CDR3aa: CASSRHRGPYEQYF

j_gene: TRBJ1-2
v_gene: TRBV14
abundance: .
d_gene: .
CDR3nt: TGTGCCAGCAGCAGGAGAATGGCTAACTATGGCTACACCTTC
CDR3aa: CASSRRMANYGYTF

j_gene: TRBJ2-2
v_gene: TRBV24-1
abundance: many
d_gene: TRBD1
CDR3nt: TGTGCCACCAGTGGGACAGGGAACGCCGGGGAGCTGTTTTTT
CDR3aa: CATSGTGNAGELFF

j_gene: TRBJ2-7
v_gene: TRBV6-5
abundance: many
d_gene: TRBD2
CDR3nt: TGTGCCAGCAGCTCCCGCCTAGCGGGTGAATACGAGCAGTACTTC
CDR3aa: CASSSRLAGEYEQYF

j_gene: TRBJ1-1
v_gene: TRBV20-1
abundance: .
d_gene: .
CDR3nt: TGCAGTGCTAGGTCTGAGAACACTGAAGCTTTCTTT
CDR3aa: CSARSENTEAFF

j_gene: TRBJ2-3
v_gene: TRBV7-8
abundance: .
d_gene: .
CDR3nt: TGTGCCAGCAGCTTGGGGGCGAACACAGATACGCAGTATTTT
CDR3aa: CASSLGANTDTQYF

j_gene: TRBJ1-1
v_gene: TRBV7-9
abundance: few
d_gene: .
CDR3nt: TGTGCCAGCAGCGTCGAGGGGTCTAACACTGAAGCTTTCTTT
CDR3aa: CASSVEGSNTEAFF

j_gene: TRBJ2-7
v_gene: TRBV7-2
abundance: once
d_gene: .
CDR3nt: TGTGCCAGCAGCTTAGGGGCGGACCCCTACGAGCAGTACTTC
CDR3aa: CASSLGADPYEQYF

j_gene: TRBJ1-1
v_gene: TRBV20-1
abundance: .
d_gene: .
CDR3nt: TGCAGTGCTAGAGATCGGGCTTGGGGTGAAGCTTTCTTT
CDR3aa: CSARDRAWGEAFF

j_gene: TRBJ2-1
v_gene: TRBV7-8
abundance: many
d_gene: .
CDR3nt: TGTGCCAGCAGCCCCGGGCGGTTGGTCAATGAGCAGTTCTTC
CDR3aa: CASSPGRLVNEQFF